This TCR beta chain was identified during a study of OX40 agonist ivuxolimab in advanced cancers. Findings and limits, study-wide: Expanded clones tended on average to be more numerous among CD8+ T cells than CD4+.

Turning to this clone: What it binds is not known.

The assay was immunoSEQ multiplex PCR, and TCRdb's table has in-frame clones only and misses some. The sample lists roughly 30,000 clones; roughly four fifths were seen once. V lost 1 base and J lost 0, with 4 bases in between. Germline V CDR1 and CDR2: LGHNA, YSLEER. The CDR3 length is 13 residues. The sample here was CD4+ or CD8+ T cells sorted from blood, taken in a trial of the OX40 agonist ivuxolimab. The chain links TRBV4-3 to TRBJ2-7, with unresolved D. The source of this sequence is an adult with an advanced solid tumor such as melanoma, head and neck, liver or kidney cancer. The CDR3 here is CASSQATSYEQYF. CDR3 bases: TGCGCCAGCAGCCAAGCTACCTCCTACGAGCAGTACTTC.